Detailed here is one T cell receptor beta chain. Its binding antigen is unknown. The sample holds no much larger clone one base away, and base qualities are not on file. These data are taken from a study of cytomegalovirus exposure and HLA in healthy donors (dated by TCRdb to between 2016 and 2019). Turning to the overall study: An earlier analysis of around 600 of the donors reported about 290 Gb of sequence data and roughly 110 million unique TCR beta sequences from about 200 million T cells. Around 320 gigabases of sequencing data and tens of millions of unique TCR sequences were included in an early release covering about 620 HLA-typed donors. Of the roughly 400 genotyped donors, roughly 85% fell in the genetic ancestry cluster associated with self-reported Caucasian donors. The study was designed to test whether signatures of past pathogen exposure could be identified by cataloging public T cell receptors. The study used immunosequencing to profile the T cell repertoires of 600 to 850 subjects and linked those repertoires to cytomegalovirus serostatus. Along with the roughly 710-subject first cohort, a separate validation cohort of over a hundred different subjects was used. To predict cytomegalovirus infection status, the study brought together high-throughput TCR immunosequencing, statistical association of individual TCRs with disease status, and machine learning. To study patterns of TCR occurrence, a later analysis re-analyzed previously published TCR beta repertoires from several hundred donors and added high-resolution HLA genotyping. In the later analysis, no new phenotypic data were used to find candidate immune exposures; instead, reliance was placed on TCR beta sequences and their occurrence across donors. In an earlier analysis of a few hundred of the donors, high-throughput TCR beta sequencing was used to judge whether each TCR beta V gene segment behaved as functional or pseudogenic. Donor age, sex, ethnicity and CMV serostatus were compiled alongside the repertoire data. A later genetic analysis took genome-wide SNP genotypes for about 55% of the 666 donors and used that subset as a discovery cohort. All discovery cohort repertoires had been generated using a single sequencing platform. Class I and class II HLA loci were covered by the typing at four-digit resolution. The number of typed donors differed by locus: about 620-640 for A, B, C, DRB1 and DQB1; 522 for DQA1; 606 for DPA1; and approximately 450 for DPB1. About 5 DR-DQ haplotypes were handled as single units for association and clustering, since linkage in the cohort was strong. Across 300 to 400 genotyped donors of the cohort, an average of approximately 240,000 unique TCR beta nucleotide sequences per donor were sequenced, and roughly 18% of those sequences were non-productive.

The research as a whole found: In an earlier analysis of some 500 of the donors, most TCR beta V segments appeared in productive rearrangements about 90% or about 30% of the time, broadly matching IMGT annotations. According to a later analysis, parvovirus B19, influenza, CMV and Epstein-Barr virus appeared linked to several top co-occurrence clusters. A later analysis found that TCR association rates varied across HLA loci, with DRB1 alleles showing the most associated TCRs and HLA-C alleles the fewest. Roughly uniform sequencing depth across donors was assumed in presence/absence analyses, although this assumption may not hold. A total of around 150 TCR beta chains were listed by the study as associated with cytomegalovirus. Three of the identified cytomegalovirus-associated TCR beta chains were confirmed in vitro to be specific for cytomegalovirus antigens. Immune exposure information for the cohort was limited to CMV serostatus. The classifier was reported to diagnose cytomegalovirus status with high specificity and sensitivity in both the original cohort and the validation cohort. A cluster of highly shared sequence variants was judged likely to represent a technical artifact of the sequencing pipeline. In a later analysis, over 15,000 TCR beta sequences were associated with specific HLA alleles at a false discovery rate of 0.05. A further reported finding was that TCR beta sequences accurately predicted the HLA-A and HLA-B alleles for most subjects in the first cohort. In a later analysis, HLA-associated TCR beta chains showed more clonal expansion and lower generation probabilities than non-associated chains that were equally common. According to a later analysis, most CMV-associated TCR beta chains appeared to be HLA-restricted, and the HLA associations seemed to be driven largely by CMV exposure. In this cohort, only TCR beta chains were sequenced, and detectable features were limited by the absence of alpha or paired-chain data. The earlier analysis of approximately 590 of the donors excluded some 16 rarely observed V segments, including chromosome 9 orphons, because counts were too low. In a later genetic analysis, fewer N-insertions in productive TCRs were reported among donors in an Asian-associated ancestry cluster than the approximately 710-donor mean. Across donors, most TCR sequences were observed very rarely, whereas some public TCRs were present in many individuals. It was suggested by the authors that the approach could potentially be generalized to other disease states and immunological phenotypes. When HLA alleles, especially DR and DQ, strongly co-occurred, TCR associations were difficult to assign to individual alleles. Linkage disequilibrium might explain the correlated functional status among segregating V segments, but an unknown experimental factor could not be ruled out. V-gene and J-gene trimming of TCR beta chains was associated with a missense DCLRE1C variant in a later genetic analysis, and the association was replicated in an independent cohort. Because some donors lacked HLA typing at each locus, the association tests relied only on the typed subset.

The receptor library was made with the immunoSEQ multiplex PCR assay. The multiplex PCR relied on a mix of 60 forward primers for TCR Vbeta segments and 13 reverse primers for TCR Jbeta segments. The CDR3 region of rearranged TCR beta genes was amplified from genomic DNA by a multiplex PCR assay. Amplified TCR beta libraries were sequenced as 87-base-pair reads on the Illumina HiSeq System. The paper's processing steps were these. A later analysis counted tens of millions of unique TCR beta chains across the 650 to 800 repertoires, and approximately 11 million of these chains were shared by at least two donors. To remove PCR and sequencing errors, raw reads were error-corrected and collapsed into unique sequences using a nearest-neighbor algorithm that merged closely related sequences. CDR3 sequences were aligned to IMGT reference sequences to assign V, D and J gene segments. For a sequence to be retained, a match of at least six nucleotides to both a V gene segment and a J gene segment was required. A rearrangement was called productive if the CDR3 had no stop codons and remained in frame with V and J, and every other rearrangement was called non-productive. CDR3 was defined by IMGT convention, running from the second conserved V-encoded cysteine to the conserved J-encoded phenylalanine. Sequences without an unambiguous match to a single V gene segment were excluded from the earlier analysis of about 600 of the donors. An earlier analysis of 450 to 650 of the donors called V segments functional above 56.7% productive rearrangements and segregating when the between-donor standard deviation exceeded 5%. A statistical classification framework was built for diagnosing cytomegalovirus status from the catalog of TCR beta chain sequences. In a later analysis, TCR nucleotide sequences were compared against IMGT/GENE-DB human TR gene sequences so that V and J genes could be assigned. Using the TCRdist pipeline, a later analysis assigned CDR3 sequences along with most-parsimonious VDJ recombination scenarios. In a later analysis, each TCR beta chain was defined by its CDR3 amino acid sequence together with its V-gene family, and reads without a unique V-gene family were excluded. As a way to deal with suspected cross-contamination and a sequencing artifact, a later analysis dropped more than 500 nucleotide sequences that were highly shared and had low generation probability. A later analysis calculated a clonal expansion index for each public chain from normalized within-repertoire ranks of inferred template counts. Generation probabilities in a later analysis came from a VDJ recombination model fitted to out-of-frame rearrangements, and those results were checked against IGoR. In a later analysis, TCR-TCR, TCR-HLA and TCR-CMV co-occurrence was scored with hypergeometric tests, and a repertoire-size bias correction was applied to TCR pairs. A later analysis estimated false discovery rates by permuting HLA or CMV assignments 20 times. A later analysis grouped co-occurring TCRs with DBSCAN, adding TCRdist sequence similarity when clustering within HLA-allele-positive subsets. Co-occurrence clustering excluded repertoires with fewer than 30,000 or more than 120,000 public chains, plus five with anomalous nucleotide sharing. The table was pulled from immuneACCESS by TCRdb, which kept in-frame rearrangements only. Such tables lose some clones; where checked, under half of the loss comes from unresolved V genes, and the rest has no known cause. D and trimming come from the DNA, and the V and J calls and clone size come from that table. Counted in this sample were under 150,000 clones; over 75% of them appeared once. The biggest ten clones account for about 2.7% of the sample.

The cohort was made up of several hundred healthy bone marrow donors. At the time of sampling, every cohort member was nominally healthy, though immune exposures that went unrecorded were likely present. The donor tested CMV seronegative, placing the donor among the 352 seronegative members of the cohort. A peripheral blood sample was provided by each donor, and peripheral blood mononuclear cells were used for TCR beta sequencing. The Qiagen DNeasy Blood Extraction Kit was used to extract genomic DNA from the blood cell samples. The receptor comes from a woman under 30 in good health and CMV-seronegative. The sample consisted of PBMCs.

The nucleotide sequence reads TGCGCCAGCACCTCAGGAGGGGTCCGGCAGGGCACCCGAAAGACCCAGTACTTC. It encodes CASTSGGVRQGTRKTQYF. The rearrangement joined TRBV5-1 to TRBJ2-5, with a weak D call of TRBD2 (6 bases match). CDR1 is given as SGHRS and CDR2 as YFSETQ, both from the germline V gene. The CDR3 sequence holds 18 residues, the cysteine and phenylalanine included. The DNA shown is the 54-base CDR3, in frame from base 1. Trimming takes 6 bases from V and 6 bases from J, and the germline ends sit 30 bases apart.